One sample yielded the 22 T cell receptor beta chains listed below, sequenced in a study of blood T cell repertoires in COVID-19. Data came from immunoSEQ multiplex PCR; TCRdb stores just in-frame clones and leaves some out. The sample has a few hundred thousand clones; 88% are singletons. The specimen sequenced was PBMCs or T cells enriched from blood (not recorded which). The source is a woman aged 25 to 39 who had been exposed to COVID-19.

The CDR3, as DNA: TGTGCCAGCCCCGGGGGGCCCAACACCGGGGAGCTGTTTTTT. Protein: CASPGGPNTGELFF. This chain connects TRBV7-9 to TRBJ2-2, with D perhaps TRBD2 (7 bases). Germline values: CDR1 SEHNR, CDR2 FQNEAQ (reference sequence). Trimming left V 8 bases short and J 2 bases short, with 12 bases between. The CDR3 has 14 residues.

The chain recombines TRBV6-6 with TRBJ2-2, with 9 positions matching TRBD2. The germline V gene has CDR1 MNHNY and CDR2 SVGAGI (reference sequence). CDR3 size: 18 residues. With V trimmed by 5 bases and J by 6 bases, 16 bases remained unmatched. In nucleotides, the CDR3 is TGTGCCAGCAGTCAACCGCCCCAAGGCGGGAGGGCCGCCGGGGAGCTGTTTTTT. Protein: CASSQPPQGGRAAGELFF.

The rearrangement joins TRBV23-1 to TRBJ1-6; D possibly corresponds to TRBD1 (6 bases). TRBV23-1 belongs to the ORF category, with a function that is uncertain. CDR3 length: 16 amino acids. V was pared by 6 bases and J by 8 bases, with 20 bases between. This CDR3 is CASRRVDSPFHSPLHF. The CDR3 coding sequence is TGCGCCAGCAGGAGAGTGGACAGCCCCTTCCATTCACCCCTCCACTTT.

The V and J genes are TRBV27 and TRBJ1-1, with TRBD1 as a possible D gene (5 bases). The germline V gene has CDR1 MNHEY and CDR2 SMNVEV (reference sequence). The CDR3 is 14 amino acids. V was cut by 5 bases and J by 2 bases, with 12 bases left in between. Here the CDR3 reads CASSTRRTNTEAFF. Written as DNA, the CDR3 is TGTGCCAGCAGTACCCGACGGACAAACACTGAAGCTTTCTTT.

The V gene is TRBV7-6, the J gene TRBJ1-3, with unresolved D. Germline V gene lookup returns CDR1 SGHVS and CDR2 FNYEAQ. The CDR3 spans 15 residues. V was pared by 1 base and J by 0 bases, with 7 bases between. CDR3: CASSLGGDSGNTIYF. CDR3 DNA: TGTGCCAGCAGCTTAGGGGGAGACTCTGGAAACACCATATATTTT.

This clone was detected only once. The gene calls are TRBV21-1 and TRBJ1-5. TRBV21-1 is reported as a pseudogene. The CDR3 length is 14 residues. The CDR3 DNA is TGTGCCAGCAGCAAAGGTAGCCGCAATCAGCCCCAGCATTTT. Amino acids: CASSKGSRNQPQHF.

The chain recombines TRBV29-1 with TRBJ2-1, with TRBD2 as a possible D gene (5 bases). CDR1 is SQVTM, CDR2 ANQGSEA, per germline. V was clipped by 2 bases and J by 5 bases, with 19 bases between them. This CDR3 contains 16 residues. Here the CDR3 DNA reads TGCAGCGTTGAAATTGGTTGGCGGGCTGGCCACAATGAGCAGTTCTTC. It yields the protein CSVEIGWRAGHNEQFF.

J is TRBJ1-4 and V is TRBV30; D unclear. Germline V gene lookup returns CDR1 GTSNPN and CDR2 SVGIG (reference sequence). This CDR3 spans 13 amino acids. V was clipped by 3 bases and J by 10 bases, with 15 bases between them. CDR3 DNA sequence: TGTGCCTGGAGAGACAACTCCCGGGGAAAACTGTTTTTT. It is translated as CAWRDNSRGKLFF.

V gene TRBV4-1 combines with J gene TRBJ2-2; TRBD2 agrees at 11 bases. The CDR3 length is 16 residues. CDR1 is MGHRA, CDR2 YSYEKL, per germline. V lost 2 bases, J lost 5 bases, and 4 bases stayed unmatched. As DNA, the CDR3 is TGCGCCAGCAGCCAAAGTCTAGCGGGAGGAACCGGGGAGCTGTTTTTT. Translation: CASSQSLAGGTGELFF.

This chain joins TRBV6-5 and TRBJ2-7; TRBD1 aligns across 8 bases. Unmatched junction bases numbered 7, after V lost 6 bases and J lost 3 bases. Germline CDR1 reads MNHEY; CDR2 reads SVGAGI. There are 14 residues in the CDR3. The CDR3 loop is CASSLGQGVYEQYF. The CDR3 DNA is TGTGCCAGCAGCCTAGGACAGGGAGTCTACGAGCAGTACTTC.

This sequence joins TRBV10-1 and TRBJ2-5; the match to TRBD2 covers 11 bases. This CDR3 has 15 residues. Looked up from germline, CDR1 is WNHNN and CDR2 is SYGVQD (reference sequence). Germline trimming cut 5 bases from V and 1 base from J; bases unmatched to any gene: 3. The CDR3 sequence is CASSPTSGGQETQYF. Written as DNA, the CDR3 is TGCGCCAGCAGTCCCACTAGCGGGGGCCAAGAGACCCAGTACTTC.

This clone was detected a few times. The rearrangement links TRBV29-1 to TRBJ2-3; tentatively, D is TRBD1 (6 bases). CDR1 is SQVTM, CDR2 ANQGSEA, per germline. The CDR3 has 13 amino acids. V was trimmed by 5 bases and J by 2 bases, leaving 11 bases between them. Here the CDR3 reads CSVQGQTTDTQYF. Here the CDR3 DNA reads TGCAGCGTTCAGGGGCAGACCACAGATACGCAGTATTTT.

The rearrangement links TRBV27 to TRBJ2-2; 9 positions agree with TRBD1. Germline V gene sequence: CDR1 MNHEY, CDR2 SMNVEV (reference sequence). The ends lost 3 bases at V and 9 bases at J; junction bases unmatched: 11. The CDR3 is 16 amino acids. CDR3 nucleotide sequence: TGTGCCAGCAGTTTTTCCGGGACAGGGTCTAACCGGGAGCTGTTTTTT. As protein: CASSFSGTGSNRELFF.

The CDR3 is CASSLAGTGAQNYGYTF. The CDR3 DNA is TGCGCCAGCAGCTTGGCCGGGACAGGGGCCCAGAACTATGGCTACACCTTC. This sequence joins TRBV5-1 and TRBJ1-2; 10 bases are shared with TRBD1. J was trimmed by 2 bases and V by 0 bases; bases with no gene match: 7. The CDR3 is 17 amino acids. CDR1 SGHRS and CDR2 YFSETQ come from the germline V gene.

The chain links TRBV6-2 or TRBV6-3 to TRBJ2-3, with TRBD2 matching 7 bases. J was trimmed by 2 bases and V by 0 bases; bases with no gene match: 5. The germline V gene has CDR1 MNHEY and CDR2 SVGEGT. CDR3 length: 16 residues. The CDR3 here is CASSYSGGGYTDTQYF. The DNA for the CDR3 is TGTGCCAGCAGTTACTCCGGGGGAGGGTACACAGATACGCAGTATTTT.

CDR3 DNA sequence: TGTGCCAGCAGAACAGGGCGCTACGAGCAGTACTTC. Translation gives CASRTGRYEQYF. The rearrangement links TRBV12-3 or TRBV12-4 to TRBJ2-7; maybe TRBD1 (6 bases). The CDR3 length is 12 residues. Trimming shortened V by 6 bases and J by 3 bases, and 9 bases separated the two germline ends.

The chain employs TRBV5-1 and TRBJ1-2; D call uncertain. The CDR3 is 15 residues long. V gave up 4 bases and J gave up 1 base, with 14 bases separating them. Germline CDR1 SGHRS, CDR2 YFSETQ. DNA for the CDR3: TGCGCCAGCAGCCCTGAAGCGACTGATAACTATGGCTACACCTTC. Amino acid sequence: CASSPEATDNYGYTF.

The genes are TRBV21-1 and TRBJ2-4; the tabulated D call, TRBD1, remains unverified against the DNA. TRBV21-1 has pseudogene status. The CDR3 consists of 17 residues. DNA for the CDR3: TGTGCCACGGCCGGGACAGGGACCTCTTTAGCCAAAAACATTCAGTACTTC. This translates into CATAGTGTSLAKNIQYF.

CDR3 loop: CASSRGQGDNSPLHF. CDR3 sequence (DNA): TGTGCCAGCAGCCGGGGACAGGGAGACAATTCACCCCTCCACTTT. The J gene is TRBJ1-6, the V gene TRBV11-3; 9 bases line up with TRBD1. V gave up 5 bases and J gave up 7 bases; unmatched junction bases: 6. The CDR3 is 15 amino acids. CDR1 SGHNT and CDR2 YENEEA come from the germline V gene.

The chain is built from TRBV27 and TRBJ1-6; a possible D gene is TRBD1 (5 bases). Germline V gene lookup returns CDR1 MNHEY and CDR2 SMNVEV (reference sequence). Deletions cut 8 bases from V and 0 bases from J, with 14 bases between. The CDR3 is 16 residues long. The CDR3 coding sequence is TGTGCCAGCCGTAATGGGGGGGTCTCCTATAATTCACCCCTCCACTTT. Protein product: CASRNGGVSYNSPLHF.

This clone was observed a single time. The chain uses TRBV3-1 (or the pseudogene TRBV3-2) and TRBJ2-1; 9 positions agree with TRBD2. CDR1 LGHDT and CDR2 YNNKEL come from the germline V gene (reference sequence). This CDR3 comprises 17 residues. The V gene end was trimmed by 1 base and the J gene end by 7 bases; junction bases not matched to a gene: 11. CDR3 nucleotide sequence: TGTGCCAGCAGCCAAGGATCTGGGACTAGCCAAGGGAATGAGCAGTTCTTC. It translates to CASSQGSGTSQGNEQFF.

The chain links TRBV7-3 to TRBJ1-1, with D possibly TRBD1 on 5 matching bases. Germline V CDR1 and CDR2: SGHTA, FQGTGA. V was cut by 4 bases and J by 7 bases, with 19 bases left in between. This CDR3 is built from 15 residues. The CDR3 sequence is CASSSSGQGHFEAFF. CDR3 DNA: TGTGCCAGCAGCTCAAGTGGGCAGGGCCACTTTGAAGCTTTCTTT.